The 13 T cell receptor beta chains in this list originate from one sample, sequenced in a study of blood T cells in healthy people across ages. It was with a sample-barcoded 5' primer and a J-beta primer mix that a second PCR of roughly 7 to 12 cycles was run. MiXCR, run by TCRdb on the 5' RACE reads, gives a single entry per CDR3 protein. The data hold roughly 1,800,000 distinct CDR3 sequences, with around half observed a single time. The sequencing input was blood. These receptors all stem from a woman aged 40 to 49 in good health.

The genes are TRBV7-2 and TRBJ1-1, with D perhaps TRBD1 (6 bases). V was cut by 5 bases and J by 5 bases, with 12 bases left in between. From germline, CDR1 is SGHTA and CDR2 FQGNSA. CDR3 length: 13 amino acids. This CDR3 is CASSEDRITEAFF. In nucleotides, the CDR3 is TGTGCCAGCAGCGAAGACAGGATAACTGAAGCTTTCTTT.

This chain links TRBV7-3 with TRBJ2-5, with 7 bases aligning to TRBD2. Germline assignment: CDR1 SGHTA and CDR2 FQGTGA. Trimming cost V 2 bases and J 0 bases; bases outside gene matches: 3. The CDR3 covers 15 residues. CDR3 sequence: CASSLVRGYQETQYF. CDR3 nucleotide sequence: TGTGCCAGCAGCTTAGTGCGGGGGTACCAAGAGACCCAGTACTTC. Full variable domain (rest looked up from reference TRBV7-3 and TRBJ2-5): GAGVSQTPSNKVTEKGKYVELRCDPISGHTALYWYRQSLGQGPEFLIYFQGTGAADDSGLPNDRFFAVRPEGSVSTLKIQRTERGDSAVYLCASSLVRGYQETQYFGPGTRLLVL.

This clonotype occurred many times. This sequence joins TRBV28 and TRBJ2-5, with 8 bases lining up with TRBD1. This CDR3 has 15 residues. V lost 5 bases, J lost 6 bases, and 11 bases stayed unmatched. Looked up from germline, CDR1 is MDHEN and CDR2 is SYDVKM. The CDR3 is CASSPGQAGKKTQYF. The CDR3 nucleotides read TGTGCCAGCAGTCCGGGACAGGCGGGGAAAAAGACCCAGTACTTC.

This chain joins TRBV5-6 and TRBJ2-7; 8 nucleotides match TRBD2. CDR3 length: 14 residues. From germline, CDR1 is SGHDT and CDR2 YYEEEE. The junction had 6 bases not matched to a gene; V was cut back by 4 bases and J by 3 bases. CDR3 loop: CASSPLGLDYEQYF. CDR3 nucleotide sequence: TGTGCCAGCAGCCCCCTGGGACTAGACTACGAGCAGTACTTC.

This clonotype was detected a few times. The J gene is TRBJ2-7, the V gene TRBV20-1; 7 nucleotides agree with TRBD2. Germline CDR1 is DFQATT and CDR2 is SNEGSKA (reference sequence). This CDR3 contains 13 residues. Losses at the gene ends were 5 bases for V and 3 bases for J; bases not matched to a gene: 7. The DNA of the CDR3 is TGCAGTGCTCGGGACTACCGATTCTACGAGCAGTACTTC. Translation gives CSARDYRFYEQYF.

For the CDR3, the DNA is TGCGCCAGCAGCTTGGGGACAGAAGTTGGTGGCTACACCTTC. Translation: CASSLGTEVGGYTF. The V call is TRBV5-1, the J call TRBJ1-2; a possible D gene is TRBD1 (6 bases). Germline CDR1 SGHRS, CDR2 YFSETQ. The CDR3 is made up of 14 amino acids. Trimming removed 0 bases at V and 7 bases at J, with 13 bases between.

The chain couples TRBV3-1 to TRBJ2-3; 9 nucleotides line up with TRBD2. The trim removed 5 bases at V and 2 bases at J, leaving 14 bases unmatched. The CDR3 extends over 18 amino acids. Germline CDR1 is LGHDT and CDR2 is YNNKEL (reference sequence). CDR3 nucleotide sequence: TGTGCCAGCAGCTTCAAGATGGCTAGCGGGACTGACACAGATACGCAGTATTTT. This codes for CASSFKMASGTDTDTQYF.

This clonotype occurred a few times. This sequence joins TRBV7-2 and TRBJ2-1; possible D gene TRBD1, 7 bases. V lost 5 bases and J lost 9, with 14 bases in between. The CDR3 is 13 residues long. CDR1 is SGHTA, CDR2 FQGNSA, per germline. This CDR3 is CASSVEGASEQFF. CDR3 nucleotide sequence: TGTGCCAGCAGCGTGGAGGGGGCAAGTGAGCAGTTCTTC.

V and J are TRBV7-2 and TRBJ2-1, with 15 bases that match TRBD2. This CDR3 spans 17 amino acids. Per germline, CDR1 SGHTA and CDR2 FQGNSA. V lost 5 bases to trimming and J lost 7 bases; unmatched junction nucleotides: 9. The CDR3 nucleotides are TGTGCCAGCAGCGCCCAGGGACTAGCGGGGGGCCGTAATGAGCAGTTCTTC. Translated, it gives CASSAQGLAGGRNEQFF.

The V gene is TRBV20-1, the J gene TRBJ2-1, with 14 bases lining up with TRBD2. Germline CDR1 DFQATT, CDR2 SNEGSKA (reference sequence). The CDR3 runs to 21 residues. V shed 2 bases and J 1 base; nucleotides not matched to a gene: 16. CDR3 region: CSARPMTSGGAPFVSYNEQFF. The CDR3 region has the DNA TGCAGTGCTAGACCAATGACTAGCGGGGGGGCCCCATTTGTATCCTACAATGAGCAGTTCTTC.

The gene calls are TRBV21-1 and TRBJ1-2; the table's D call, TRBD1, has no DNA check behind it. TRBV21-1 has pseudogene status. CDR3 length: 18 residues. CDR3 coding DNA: TGTGACAGCAGCAGAGTTAAGGGGCGACCATCAGATCTATATGGCTACACCTTC. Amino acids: CDSSRVKGRPSDLYGYTF.

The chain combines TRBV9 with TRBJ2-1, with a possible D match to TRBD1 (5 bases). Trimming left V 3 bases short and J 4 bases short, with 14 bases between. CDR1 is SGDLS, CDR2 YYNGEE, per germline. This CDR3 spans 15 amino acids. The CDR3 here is CASSEDMNLYNEQFF. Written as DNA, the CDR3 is TGTGCCAGCAGCGAGGACATGAATCTATACAATGAGCAGTTCTTC.

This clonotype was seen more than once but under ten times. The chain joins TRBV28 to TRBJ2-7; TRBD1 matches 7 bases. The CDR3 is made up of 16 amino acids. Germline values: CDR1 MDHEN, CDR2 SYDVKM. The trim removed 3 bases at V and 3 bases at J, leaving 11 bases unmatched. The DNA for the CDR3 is TGTGCCAGCAGTTTGGACCCCCCGGGACAGCTCTACGAGCAGTACTTC. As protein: CASSLDPPGQLYEQYF.